Each of the 21 T cell receptor beta chains below was sequenced from the same sample in a study of vaccination and CD4 T cells after COVID-19 (dated by TCRdb to between 2022 and 2023). Read against the paper, the sample's treatment or condition label means: roughly 10-day PBMC culture with coronavirus spike peptide pools or control peptides (ViraFEST assay). The method was PCR. TCRdb shows the sequencer as Illumina iSeq 100. DNA from cultured CD4+ T cells underwent TCR sequencing with the Oncomine TCR Beta short-read assay at the Johns Hopkins FTIC core. In TCRdb, the public reads were trimmed at Q25 with fastp and aligned with MiXCR, with productive beta chains retained. Each entry merges the rows of one CDR3 protein and shows their most common DNA and genes. The sample contains fewer than 16,000 distinct CDR3 sequences, approximately 53% of them found a single time. Together, the top ten hold approximately 10% of the sample.

No cognate antigen is known for these TCRs. The sample comprised CD4+ T cells from blood, cultured in vitro. These TCRs come from a human donor who had recovered from COVID-19.

This chain connects TRBV20-1 to TRBJ1-5; no clear D gene. Between the trimmed V and J ends, which lost 1 base and 1 base, there was a span of 2 bases. Looked up from germline, CDR1 is DFQATT and CDR2 is SNEGSKA (reference sequence). The CDR3 is made up of 12 amino acids. The CDR3 loop is CSARGSNQPQHF. For the CDR3, the DNA is TGCAGTGCTAGAGGGAGCAATCAGCCCCAGCATTTT.

As for this clonotype: This may arise from a read error, as a much more abundant clone is one base away. The chain joins TRBV6-1 to TRBJ1-1; possible D gene TRBD1, 6 bases. The CDR3 is 13 residues long. Per the germline V gene, CDR1 is MNHNS and CDR2 is SASEGT. CDR3 nucleotide sequence: TGTACCAGCAATCCAAGAGGGGGGGGTGAAGCTTTCTTT. Protein: CTSNPRGGGEAFF.

The V gene is TRBV5-6, the J gene TRBJ2-3, with 9 bases aligning to TRBD2. The ends lost 1 base at V and 5 bases at J; junction bases unmatched: 5. This CDR3 is 15 amino acids long. CDR1 SGHDT and CDR2 YYEEEE come from the germline V gene. CDR3 nucleotides: TGTGCCAGCAGCTTGCTGGCAGCGGGGGGAGATACGCAGTATTTT. Translated: CASSLLAAGGDTQYF.

J is TRBJ2-2 and V is TRBV12-3 or TRBV12-4, with D possibly being TRBD2 (6 bases). The CDR3 is made up of 14 amino acids. V lost 8 bases, J lost 3 bases, and 13 bases lay in between. This chain's CDR3 is CASGREVDTGELFF. As DNA, the CDR3 is TGTGCCAGCGGCAGGGAGGTGGACACCGGGGAGCTGTTTTTT.

The rearrangement links TRBV28 to TRBJ1-2; perhaps TRBD1 as D (5 bases). The germline gives CDR1 MDHEN, CDR2 SYDVKM. Trimming took off 5 bases at V and 8 bases at J, with 18 bases between the two ends. The CDR3 spans 14 residues. The DNA for the CDR3 is TGTGCCAGCAGTATCCGGGACGCCCCTCGAGGCTACACCTTC. This translates into CASSIRDAPRGYTF.

This clonotype was recorded once. The genes are TRBV2 and TRBJ2-5; maybe TRBD2 (6 bases). The CDR3 has 13 residues. Trimming removed 7 bases at V and 7 bases at J, with 16 bases between. The germline V gene has CDR1 SNHLY and CDR2 FYNNEI. The CDR3 region has the DNA TGTGCCAGCACCCAGGAGGGGTACGGGACCCAGTACTTC. This sequence encodes CASTQEGYGTQYF.

The chain uses TRBV7-8 and TRBJ2-1, with TRBD2 matching 12 bases. J lost 9 bases, V lost 1 base, and 4 bases had no gene match. The germline V gene has CDR1 SGHVS and CDR2 FQNEAQ. This CDR3 is built from 15 residues. This CDR3 is CASSLGLAGAPEQFF. Here the CDR3 DNA reads TGTGCCAGCAGCTTAGGACTAGCGGGAGCACCTGAGCAGTTCTTC.

The table lists this clonotype with a few counts. CDR3 sequence (DNA): TGTGCCAGCAGCGGTACAGCTAACTATGGCTACACCTTC. Translation: CASSGTANYGYTF. The chain combines TRBV6-2 or TRBV6-3 with TRBJ1-2, with D hard to call. Germline V gene data show CDR1 as MNHEY and CDR2 as SVGEGT. V was clipped by 6 bases and J by 0 bases, with 8 bases between them. The CDR3 runs 13 residues.

The rearrangement links TRBV20-1 to TRBJ2-3; 11 bases are shared with TRBD2. This CDR3 is 18 amino acids long. The germline gives CDR1 DFQATT, CDR2 SNEGSKA (reference sequence). The CDR3 here is CIPGETGTSGTSTDTQYF. As DNA, the CDR3 is TGCATTCCCGGTGAGACCGGGACTAGCGGCACTAGCACAGATACGCAGTATTTT.

The V call is TRBV27, the J call TRBJ1-2; 7 bases match TRBD1. CDR3 size: 15 residues. In germline, CDR1 is MNHEY, CDR2 SMNVEV (reference sequence). The ends lost 6 bases at V and 4 bases at J; junction bases unmatched: 11. The CDR3 nucleotides are TGTGCCAGCAGCCGTGCGGGACAGCCATTCTATGGCTACACCTTC. Its translation is CASSRAGQPFYGYTF.

The chain uses TRBV29-1 and TRBJ2-1; perhaps D is TRBD1 or TRBD2 (5 bases each). The CDR3 is 14 residues long. V dropped 6 bases and J dropped 15 bases, with 27 bases sitting between them. CDR1 and CDR2 from the germline V gene are SQVTM and ANQGSEA. The chain's CDR3 is CSVPPIGRGPGPFF. The CDR3 DNA sequence: TGCAGCGTGCCCCCGATCGGAAGGGGACCAGGTCCGTTCTTC.

This chain joins TRBV5-4 and TRBJ1-2; 8 bases match TRBD1. The V gene's germline CDR1 is SGHNT and CDR2 YYREEE (reference sequence). V lost 0 bases to trimming and J lost 1 base; unmatched junction nucleotides: 11. This CDR3 is built from 18 residues. CDR3 loop: CASSLGGAQGDYNYGYTF. The CDR3 DNA reads TGTGCCAGCAGCTTGGGGGGGGCACAGGGGGATTATAACTATGGCTACACCTTC.

This CDR3 reads CASSKEGVSSYNEQFF. DNA for the CDR3: TGTGCCAGCAGCAAAGAGGGTGTGAGCTCCTACAATGAGCAGTTCTTC. This rearrangement joins TRBV21-1 to TRBJ2-1. TRBV21-1 is given as a pseudogene. The CDR3 is 16 amino acids.

This rearrangement joins TRBV27 to TRBJ2-1; D uncertain. V dropped 4 bases and J dropped 0 bases, with 7 bases sitting between them. Germline lookup yields CDR1 MNHEY and CDR2 SMNVEV (reference sequence). CDR3 length: 14 amino acids. CDR3 nucleotides: TGTGCCAGCAGTTCCGCCCTCTCCTACAATGAGCAGTTCTTC. Protein sequence: CASSSALSYNEQFF.

This sequence joins TRBV3-1 and TRBJ2-3; D remains unclear. This CDR3 is built from 15 residues. The V end was cut by 3 bases, the J end by 8 bases, with 18 bases between. The germline V gene has CDR1 LGHDT and CDR2 YNNKEL (reference sequence). The CDR3 region is CASSHAEALFSTQYF. CDR3 coding DNA: TGTGCCAGCAGCCATGCTGAGGCCCTCTTTAGTACGCAGTATTTT.

The chain links TRBV27 to TRBJ2-7; D might be TRBD2 (5 bases). Germline V gene data show CDR1 as MNHEY and CDR2 as SMNVEV (reference sequence). V was pared by 8 bases and J by 7 bases, with 15 bases between. CDR3 length: 12 residues. This CDR3 is CASSNPEREQYF. The CDR3 coding sequence is TGTGCCAGCTCGAACCCTGAGCGGGAGCAGTACTTC.

The chain combines TRBV7-6 with TRBJ1-5; D is undetermined. This CDR3 contains 13 residues. V lost 5 bases to trimming and J lost 2 bases, with 7 bases between them. Germline CDR1 and CDR2: SGHVS and FNYEAQ. The CDR3 sequence: CASSPDGNQPQHF. The CDR3 DNA follows: TGTGCCAGCAGCCCGGACGGCAATCAGCCCCAGCATTTT.

The chain is built from TRBV5-1 and TRBJ2-5; D could derive from TRBD1 or TRBD2 (5 bases each). V shed 5 bases and J shed 1 base, with 12 bases lying between them. Germline V gene sequence: CDR1 SGHRS, CDR2 YFSETQ. The length of the CDR3 is 14 residues. The CDR3 loop is CASRITGTQETQYF. Written as DNA, the CDR3 is TGCGCCAGCAGAATTACCGGGACCCAAGAGACCCAGTACTTC.

This clonotype was counted only a few times. The DNA for the CDR3 is TGTGCCAGCAGTTCTCCAGGGACTAGCGGGATAAGCCACTCCTACGAGCAGTACTTC. Translating it yields CASSSPGTSGISHSYEQYF. The chain uses TRBV28 and TRBJ2-7; 13 bases are a match to TRBD2. Germline V gene data show CDR1 as MDHEN and CDR2 as SYDVKM. The length of the CDR3 is 19 residues. V dropped 4 bases and J dropped 0; count of bases not matched to a gene: 12.

This clonotype was counted only a few times. The chain has TRBV6-1 and TRBJ1-2; D ambiguous. The CDR3 covers 11 residues. Deletions cut 4 bases from V and 7 bases from J, with 7 bases between. Germline V lookup: CDR1 MNHNS, CDR2 SASEGT. CDR3 loop: CASSGNIGYTF. The CDR3 DNA is TGTGCCAGCAGTGGAAACATTGGCTACACCTTC.

This clonotype was picked up a small number of times. V and J are TRBV24-1 and TRBJ2-1, with 8 bases matching TRBD1. CDR1 KGHDR and CDR2 SFDVKD come from the germline V gene. CDR3 length: 17 residues. The V and J ends lost 2 bases and 0 bases, in that order; junction bases with no gene match: 5. Here the CDR3 DNA reads TGTGCCACCAGTGATTGGGGAGGACAGGGCTCCTACAATGAGCAGTTCTTC. Its protein is CATSDWGGQGSYNEQFF.